A single sample gave rise to the 20 T cell receptor beta chains below, sequenced in a study of CD4 T cells in relation to SARS-CoV-2 and coronaviruses. Which antigens these TCRs recognize remains unknown. TCRdb keeps only in-frame clones here, not all; method: immunoSEQ multiplex PCR. The sample has tens of thousands of clones; about 82% are singletons. Before the COVID-19 pandemic, during about 2010-2018, CD4+ T cells were taken from unexposed donors. The cells were cultured for under 13 days before CD4+ T cells were isolated. The material sequenced was CD4+ T cells from PBMCs, cultured in vitro. Receptor source: a human donor in good health.

The V and J genes are TRBV19 and TRBJ2-3; 7 positions agree with TRBD1. V trimming: 8 bases; J trimming: 6 bases; junction bases outside the gene matches: 5. This CDR3 region has 12 residues. Germline V gene data show CDR1 as LNHDA and CDR2 as SQIVND (reference sequence). CDR3 sequence: CASSQGDDTQYF. The CDR3, as DNA: TGTGCCAGTTCCCAGGGGGATGATACGCAGTATTTT.

This clone was seen only once. The gene calls are TRBV18 and TRBJ2-5; 7 nucleotides agree with TRBD2. Germline CDR1 is KGHSH and CDR2 is LQKENI. V was pared by 5 bases and J by 2 bases, with 2 bases of the junction left unmatched. The CDR3 is 13 residues long. The CDR3 loop is CASSSGEQETQYF. The CDR3 DNA sequence: TGTGCCAGCTCAAGCGGGGAGCAAGAGACCCAGTACTTC.

This clone was detected a few times. The rearrangement uses TRBV9 and TRBJ1-5; weak D call: TRBD1 (5 bases). Germline V lookup: CDR1 SGDLS, CDR2 YYNGEE. The CDR3 loop spans 15 amino acids. V dropped 4 bases and J dropped 5 bases, with 16 bases sitting between them. CDR3 sequence reads: CASSPGVLRDQPQHF. The CDR3, as DNA: TGTGCCAGCAGCCCCGGCGTTCTCAGGGATCAGCCCCAGCATTTT.

The chain joins TRBV24-1 to TRBJ2-7; D assignment may be TRBD1 or TRBD2 (5 bases each). Germline loops: CDR1 KGHDR, CDR2 SFDVKD. V dropped 3 bases and J dropped 6 bases, with 8 bases sitting between them. This CDR3 has 12 amino acids. DNA of the CDR3: TGTGCCACCAGTGATGGGACGGGCGAGCAGTACTTC. Its translation: CATSDGTGEQYF.

This chain links TRBV18 with TRBJ1-1, with D hard to call. Germline-derived CDR1 and CDR2 are KGHSH and LQKENI. V lost 3 bases, J lost 1 base, and 9 bases lay in between. This CDR3 is 14 amino acids long. The CDR3 DNA reads TGTGCCAGCTCACCGGGGTGGGGGAACACTGAAGCTTTCTTT. Residues: CASSPGWGNTEAFF.

The rearrangement links TRBV7-2 to TRBJ1-2, with 12 bases fitting TRBD1. The CDR3 is made up of 19 amino acids. Per germline, CDR1 SGHTA and CDR2 FQGNSA. The V and J ends lost 1 base and 2 bases, in that order; junction bases with no gene match: 11. In DNA, the CDR3 is TGTGCCAGCAGCTTAGTATCCGGGACAGGGGGCTCCCTAAACTATGGCTACACCTTC. Amino acids: CASSLVSGTGGSLNYGYTF. The full variable domain, with the rest looked up from reference TRBV7-2 and TRBJ1-2, is GAGVSQSPSNKVTEKGKDVELRCDPISGHTALYWYRQSLGQGLEFLIYFQGNSAPDKSGLPSDRFSAERTGGSVSTLTIQRTQQEDSAVYLCASSLVSGTGGSLNYGYTFGSGTRLTVV.

The CDR3 nucleotides are TGTGCCAGCAGCCCCCTCCCGGCTACGACTCAGCCCCAGCATTTT. Protein product: CASSPLPATTQPQHF. This chain links TRBV5-5 with TRBJ1-5, with D unresolved. Germline CDR1 and CDR2: SGHKS and YYEKEE (reference sequence). Trimming pared 4 bases from V and 6 bases from J, leaving 17 bases between. This CDR3 spans 15 amino acids.

The chain combines TRBV27 with TRBJ1-5; D call uncertain. From germline, CDR1 is MNHEY and CDR2 SMNVEV (reference sequence). The CDR3 contains 15 residues. Trimming cost V 5 bases and J 0 bases, with 11 bases left between them. In DNA form, the CDR3 reads TGTGCCAGCAGTGCTCACAGCGATAGCAATCAGCCCCAGCATTTT. It specifies CASSAHSDSNQPQHF.

This chain connects TRBV18 to TRBJ2-1; D gene uncertain. The CDR3 has 13 amino acids. Trimming left V 0 bases short and J 7 bases short, with 7 bases between. Germline loops: CDR1 KGHSH, CDR2 LQKENI. The CDR3 is CASSPPGQNEQFF. As DNA, the CDR3 is TGTGCCAGCTCACCACCTGGGCAAAATGAGCAGTTCTTC.

The chain uses TRBV6-1 and TRBJ2-3, with 10 nucleotides matching TRBD2. Germline V gives CDR1 MNHNS, CDR2 SASEGT. This CDR3 has 17 residues. Trimming took 0 bases from V and 2 from J; bases not matched to a gene: 5. CDR3 bases: TGTGCCAGCAGTGAAGCGCTAGCGGGAGCCCTCACAGATACGCAGTATTTT. As protein: CASSEALAGALTDTQYF.

This clone has more than one count but fewer than ten. This sequence joins TRBV7-9 and TRBJ1-6, with D possibly being TRBD1 (5 bases). The CDR3 totals 14 residues. Trimming removed 2 bases at V and 5 bases at J, with 7 bases between. Germline assignment: CDR1 SEHNR and CDR2 FQNEAQ (reference sequence). This CDR3 reads CASSLRGDNSPLHF. As DNA, the CDR3 is TGTGCCAGCAGCTTAAGAGGGGATAATTCACCCCTCCACTTT.

The rearrangement uses TRBV7-2 and TRBJ2-7; 13 bases fit TRBD2. CDR1 is SGHTA and CDR2 is FQGNSA in the germline V gene. The CDR3 consists of 15 residues. Losses at the gene ends were 5 bases for V and 2 bases for J; bases not matched to a gene: 3. CDR3 loop: CASSAGLAGAYEQYF. For the CDR3, the DNA is TGTGCCAGCAGCGCAGGACTAGCGGGAGCCTACGAGCAGTACTTC. Full variable domain (rest looked up from reference TRBV7-2 and TRBJ2-7): GAGVSQSPSNKVTEKGKDVELRCDPISGHTALYWYRQSLGQGLEFLIYFQGNSAPDKSGLPSDRFSAERTGGSVSTLTIQRTQQEDSAVYLCASSAGLAGAYEQYFGPGTRLTVT.

This chain joins TRBV28 and TRBJ2-1; D is perhaps TRBD2 (9 bases). Germline CDR1 is MDHEN and CDR2 is SYDVKM. Deletions cut 4 bases from V and 6 bases from J, with 22 bases between. The CDR3 is made up of 17 amino acids. DNA for the CDR3: TGTGCCAGCAGTTCAGGGGGCGCAGGGACTAGCCTCAATGAGCAGTTCTTC. Its translation is CASSSGGAGTSLNEQFF.

The V gene is TRBV5-1, the J gene TRBJ2-2; 7 nucleotides align to TRBD2. CDR1 SGHRS and CDR2 YFSETQ come from the germline V gene. The CDR3 covers 16 residues. V lost 9 bases, J lost 5 bases, and 16 bases stayed unmatched. The CDR3 sequence: CATRVGEGPITGELFF. The CDR3 DNA reads TGCGCCACCCGGGTCGGGGAGGGCCCGATTACCGGGGAGCTGTTTTTT.

This chain joins TRBV6-5 and TRBJ1-2, with 11 bases fitting TRBD1. This CDR3 is built from 14 residues. J lost 9 bases, V lost 4 bases, and 7 bases had no gene match. Looked up from germline, CDR1 is MNHEY and CDR2 is SVGAGI. The CDR3 DNA follows: TGTGCCAGCAGTTTGGGACAGGGGGTTGTGAGCTACACCTTC. This encodes CASSLGQGVVSYTF.

V and J are TRBV5-5 and TRBJ1-4; 11 nucleotides match TRBD1. This CDR3 spans 16 amino acids. Germline lookup yields CDR1 SGHKS and CDR2 YYEKEE (reference sequence). J lost 7 bases, V lost 1 base, and 6 bases had no gene match. In nucleotides, the CDR3 is TGTGCCAGCAGCTTGTATCCCGGGACAGGGGGTGAAAAACTGTTTTTT. Its protein is CASSLYPGTGGEKLFF.

J is TRBJ2-6 and V is TRBV4-3, with 7 nucleotides matching TRBD1. CDR3 size: 16 residues. V trimming: 2 bases; J trimming: 2 bases; junction bases outside the gene matches: 3. Germline values: CDR1 LGHNA, CDR2 YSLEER. The CDR3 nucleotides are TGCGCCAGCAGCCAACAGACAGGGCCTGGGGCCAACGTCCTGACTTTC. Translation gives CASSQQTGPGANVLTF.

This rearrangement joins TRBV6-5 to TRBJ2-1; 7 positions match TRBD1. The CDR3 sequence is 14 residues long. The germline V gene has CDR1 MNHEY and CDR2 SVGAGI. Losses at the gene ends were 2 bases for V and 6 bases for J; bases not matched to a gene: 4. The DNA of the CDR3 is TGTGCCAGCAGTTACCGACAGGGTGGCAATGAGCAGTTCTTC. Translated, it gives CASSYRQGGNEQFF.

In its sample, this clone was seen once. V gene TRBV18 combines with J gene TRBJ2-4; 7 bases are a match to TRBD2. Trimming at V came to 3 bases and at J to 0 bases, leaving 5 bases not matched to a gene. The CDR3 is 16 residues long. Germline values: CDR1 KGHSH, CDR2 LQKENI. CDR3 DNA: TGTGCCAGCTCACCGTACCGGGAGGTAGCCAAAAACATTCAGTACTTC. Residues: CASSPYREVAKNIQYF.

The chain recombines TRBV6-5 with TRBJ2-2, with 8 nucleotides matching TRBD1. From germline, CDR1 is MNHEY and CDR2 SVGAGI. The CDR3 runs to 16 residues. Trimming removed 2 bases from V and 0 bases from J; junction bases left unmatched: 2. CDR3 sequence reads: CASSYAQGANTGELFF. The CDR3 DNA reads as TGTGCCAGCAGTTACGCACAGGGGGCGAACACCGGGGAGCTGTTTTTT.